Reported below is one TCR beta chain. This clonotype has a handful of counts. Its antigen is currently not known. Base qualities are not provided; no much larger clone lies one nucleotide away. Library prep was done by 5' RACE. Sequencing instrument: NextSeq 500. In the TCR library protocol, a unique molecular identifier was attached to each TCR cDNA molecule so that PCR and sequencing errors could be corrected. The authors' analysis ran thus. Decombinator tools were used for TCR identification, UMI-based error correction and CDR3 extraction. Expanded TCRs were defined as those above a frequency of 2 per 1,000, corresponding to the top 1% of the tumor frequency distribution. Rényi diversity was computed with the R vegan package after subsampling each repertoire 100 times to 5,000 TCRs. CDR3 similarity networks were constructed using string-kernel similarity of amino acid triplets, with links drawn between CDR3s whose pairwise similarity was above 0.82. In TCRdb, the public reads were trimmed at Q25 with fastp and aligned with MiXCR, with productive beta chains retained. Every distinct CDR3 protein forms one entry, paired with its most common genes and DNA. In this record, the V and J calls reflect TCRdb's handling and not the investigators' own analysis. In this sample the table shows 6,000 or so distinct CDR3 sequences, about 17% of which occur a single time. About a sixth of the sample is taken by the ten largest.

V has 4 bases trimmed and J has 4 bases trimmed; junction bases matching no gene number 4. The CDR3, from cysteine to phenylalanine, totals 13 residues. Only CDR3 DNA remains: 39 bases, in frame from the first base. The germline V gene specifies SQVTM as CDR1 and ANQGSEA as CDR2. The sample's time point, from its label and the paper: sample taken at primary tumor resection. Samples were obtained from 72 patients with early-stage, untreated non-small cell lung cancer from the lung TRACERx cohort. TCR sequencing used whole RNA extracted from tumor and nontumor lung tissue, or from cryopreserved PBMC samples, without cell sorting. Only patients with enough RNA available from two or more tumor regions were chosen for TCR sequencing. Before being selected, tumor and adjacent nontumor lung specimens were reviewed by a lung pathologist. This sample is part of a study of spatial heterogeneity in lung cancer (dated by TCRdb to the late 2010s). About the study as a whole: Beta-chain transcripts were consistently detected in greater numbers than alpha-chain transcripts, which likely reflected higher beta-chain transcript abundance. In the raw uncorrected reads, each unique combination of TCR and UMI appeared on average more than ten times. In non-small cell lung cancer, the study made a quantitative comparison of TCR alpha and beta repertoires among multiple tumor regions, matched nontumor lung and blood. Nonsynonymous mutation counts, determined by whole-exome sequencing of tumor tissue, were related to features of the TCR repertoire. At surgery, both alpha and beta chains were TCR-sequenced in 220 tumor regions, 63 to 80 matched nontumor lung samples and some 56 PBMC samples.

Findings and caveats that apply to the study as a whole: Additional single-cell paired TCR alpha and beta sequencing was considered necessary to confirm, at a functional level, the hypothesis that regional TCRs recognize regional mutations.

The receptor was derived from a male donor with early-stage non-small cell lung cancer. The chain couples TRBV29-1 to TRBJ2-1, with 7 middle bases fitting TRBD1. This material consisted of normal lung tissue next to the tumor, taken at surgery. Here is the DNA: TGCAGCGTTGGGGACAGAACATACAATGAGCAGTTCTTC. The translation is CSVGDRTYNEQFF.